One and the same sample provided the 27 T cell receptor beta chains below, sequenced in a study of immune characterization of retroperitoneal liposarcoma. From the PCR reads, TCRdb called clonotypes with MiXCR, one entry per CDR3 protein. Of more than 10,000 distinct CDR3 sequences in the sample, 26% were seen once. Sequencing was carried out using tumor tissue. These receptors all stem from a female donor with retroperitoneal liposarcoma.

This clonotype was seen a few times. This chain uses TRBV11-2 with TRBJ2-5, with D unresolved. This CDR3 has 17 amino acids. Germline V gives CDR1 SGHAT, CDR2 FQNNGV. V lost 1 base and J lost 5, with 20 bases in between. The CDR3 nucleotides read TGTGCCAGCAGCTTAGGAATTCGAGGAGACGGTCGGGAGACCCAGTACTTC. Translating it yields CASSLGIRGDGRETQYF.

This clonotype was observed a handful of times. The CDR3, as DNA: TGTGCCAGCAGCTTTGGTTTGGGAAGCTCCTACGAGCAGTTCTTC. This encodes CASSFGLGSSYEQFF. The rearrangement uses TRBV5-5 and TRBJ2-5; D ambiguous. The J call may not be correct, given that the DNA end is closer to TRBJ2-1. The CDR3 is 15 residues long. In germline, CDR1 is SGHKS, CDR2 YYEKEE (reference sequence).

The chain employs TRBV6-1 and TRBJ2-5, with TRBD1 matching over 9 bases. The CDR3 loop spans 18 amino acids. V gave up 5 bases and J gave up 11 bases; unmatched junction bases: 24. From germline, CDR1 is MNHNS and CDR2 SASEGT. The CDR3: CASSSPQGSGTGKGEQYF. The DNA for the CDR3 is TGTGCCAGCAGTTCGCCCCAAGGTTCAGGGACAGGGAAAGGTGAGCAGTACTTC.

This chain connects TRBV6-5 to TRBJ1-1; tentatively, D is TRBD1 (5 bases). CDR3 size: 16 residues. Germline CDR1 MNHEY, CDR2 SVGAGI. V was trimmed by 0 bases and J by 5 bases, leaving 16 bases between them. CDR3 amino acids: CASSYSTTVTLTEAFF. CDR3 coding DNA: TGTGCCAGCAGTTACTCGACGACAGTTACCCTTACTGAAGCTTTCTTT.

V gene TRBV12-3 or TRBV12-4 combines with J gene TRBJ2-1, with a tentative D call TRBD1 (6 bases). The ends were cut back, 5 bases at V and 10 bases at J, with 18 bases in the middle. The CDR3 is 14 residues long. The CDR3 DNA follows: TGTGCCAGCAGTAGACAGGAGGTAGCGTACGAGCAGTTCTTC. This translates into CASSRQEVAYEQFF.

The chain joins TRBV7-2 to TRBJ2-5; 7 nucleotides line up with TRBD2. CDR3 length equals 16 residues. Per the germline V gene, CDR1 is SGHTA and CDR2 is FQGNSA. The ends lost 5 bases at V and 11 bases at J; junction bases unmatched: 20. Here the CDR3 DNA reads TGTGCCAGCAGCCCCCGCGGGAGAAGGTCCTACAATGAGCAGTACTTC. Residues: CASSPRGRRSYNEQYF.

This clonotype came up many times. The chain has TRBV12-3 or TRBV12-4 and TRBJ2-2, with 7 bases fitting TRBD2. The J segment lost 4 bases and the V segment lost 7 bases, leaving 6 bases of the junction unmatched. CDR3 length equals 14 residues. The CDR3 spells CASILGGVTGELFF. DNA of the CDR3: TGTGCCAGCATCCTTGGGGGGGTCACCGGGGAGCTGTTTTTT.

V usage is TRBV7-2 and J usage is TRBJ2-1, with 13 positions matching TRBD2. The J call is doubtful: the DNA matches TRBJ2-5 better. Germline CDR1 is SGHTA and CDR2 is FQGNSA. The CDR3 runs to 15 residues. The CDR3 spells CASSRTSGGAETQYF. Written as DNA, the CDR3 is TGTGCCAGCAGCCGGACTAGCGGGGGCGCTGAGACCCAGTACTTC.

The rearrangement joins TRBV7-8 to TRBJ2-1, with 7 bases lining up with TRBD2. Germline CDR1 reads SGHVS; CDR2 reads FQNEAQ. This CDR3 spans 15 amino acids. The V segment lost 5 bases and the J segment 10 bases; nucleotides outside the gene matches: 14. The CDR3 region has the DNA TGTGCCAGCAGCGTCCCTAGCGGAACTCTCCGGGAGCAGTTCTTC. It translates to CASSVPSGTLREQFF.

This clonotype was found many times. The CDR3 nucleotides read TGTGCCAGCAGCACGGGCAGGGGGCCTGAAGAGACCCAGTACTTC. Protein sequence: CASSTGRGPEETQYF. The chain carries TRBV11-1 and TRBJ2-5, with 8 positions matching TRBD1. J lost 3 bases, V lost 5 bases, and 8 bases had no gene match. The CDR3 is 15 amino acids. Germline CDR1 is SGHAT and CDR2 is FQDESV (reference sequence).

This clonotype was observed many times. This sequence joins TRBV6-1 and TRBJ2-1; D ambiguous. The length of the CDR3 is 13 residues. The V end was cut by 8 bases, the J end by 9 bases, with 17 bases between. Germline V gives CDR1 MNHNS, CDR2 SASEGT. The CDR3 here is CASFASAGSEQFF. The CDR3 DNA is TGTGCCAGCTTCGCATCCGCCGGCAGTGAGCAGTTCTTC.

There are many counts of this clonotype. This chain joins TRBV10-1 and TRBJ2-1, with D possibly matching TRBD2 (5 bases). CDR3 size: 15 residues. Germline V gene sequence: CDR1 WNHNN, CDR2 SYGVQD (reference sequence). V shed 4 bases and J shed 2 bases, with 12 bases lying between them. This chain's CDR3 is CASSASEGPYNEQFF. The CDR3 bases are TGCGCCAGCAGTGCCTCAGAGGGCCCCTACAATGAGCAGTTCTTC.

This clonotype counts as medium-sized (0.01 to 0.1%). The chain combines TRBV11-3 with TRBJ2-3; 8 bases fit TRBD2. V was pared by 1 base and J by 4 bases, with 16 bases of the junction left unmatched. The CDR3 is 19 amino acids. The germline V gene has CDR1 SGHNT and CDR2 YENEEA. CDR3 region: CASSLVDVAGGRSADTQYF. Here the CDR3 DNA reads TGTGCCAGCAGCTTAGTAGACGTGGCGGGAGGTCGGAGTGCAGATACGCAGTATTTT.

The V call is TRBV10-2, the J call TRBJ2-1; maybe TRBD1 (6 bases). The end of the DNA aligns better with TRBJ2-5, so the J call may be wrong. Germline-derived CDR1 and CDR2 are WSHSY and SAAADI. The CDR3 consists of 13 residues. The CDR3 is CASRMAGEETQYF. In DNA, the CDR3 is TGCGCCAGCAGAATGGCAGGGGAAGAGACCCAGTACTTC.

The chain links TRBV5-1 to TRBJ2-3, with 8 nucleotides matching TRBD1. CDR3 length: 14 amino acids. The ends lost 3 bases at V and 5 bases at J; junction bases unmatched: 5. CDR1 is SGHRS, CDR2 YFSETQ, per germline. The CDR3 sequence is CASSSGQGGDTQYF. CDR3 nucleotide sequence: TGCGCCAGCAGCTCAGGACAGGGTGGAGATACGCAGTATTTT.

The chain employs TRBV11-3 and TRBJ2-1; D is perhaps TRBD2 (6 bases). The V and J ends lost 4 bases and 13 bases respectively, with 23 bases between them. Germline V CDR1 and CDR2: SGHNT, YENEEA. This CDR3 region has 15 residues. Here the CDR3 DNA reads TGTGCCAGCAGCTATCGGGCCCCGGGGGTGGAGACCCAGTTCTTC. Residues: CASSYRAPGVETQFF.

The chain is built from TRBV6-1 and TRBJ2-5; TRBD2 matches 8 bases. The CDR3 totals 13 residues. Germline CDR1 is MNHNS and CDR2 is SASEGT. V lost 6 bases and J lost 11; bases outside the gene matches: 11. CDR3 sequence: CASRIGLAREQYF. In nucleotides, the CDR3 is TGTGCCAGCAGGATAGGACTAGCCCGTGAGCAGTACTTC.

The table lists this clonotype with many counts. The rearrangement joins TRBV6-1 to TRBJ1-1; TRBD1 matches at 7 bases. Germline assignment: CDR1 MNHNS and CDR2 SASEGT. J lost 1 base, V lost 5 bases, and 7 bases had no gene match. This CDR3 has 15 residues. Here the CDR3 reads CASSSQGVRNTEAFF. The CDR3 DNA sequence: TGTGCCAGCAGTTCGCAGGGGGTGCGGAACACTGAAGCTTTCTTT.

Only a few counts were recorded for this clonotype. This chain joins TRBV10-1 and TRBJ2-1, with D perhaps being TRBD1 or TRBD2 (5 bases each). Between the trimmed V and J ends, which lost 10 bases and 6 bases, there was a span of 13 bases. The CDR3 length is 12 residues. Germline V lookup: CDR1 WNHNN, CDR2 SYGVQD (reference sequence). CDR3 residues: CATEAGSNEQFF. The CDR3 bases are TGCGCCACTGAGGCAGGGAGCAATGAGCAGTTCTTC.

This clonotype occurred many times. The rearrangement links TRBV6-1 to TRBJ2-1, with 12 bases lining up with TRBD2. Trimming at V came to 11 bases and at J to 13 bases, leaving 18 bases not matched to a gene. This CDR3 has 15 amino acids. Germline V gene lookup returns CDR1 MNHNS and CDR2 SASEGT. CDR3 nucleotide sequence: TGTGCCGGAGCCCCGGGACTAGCGGGTGATGGGACCCAGTTCTTC. Translation: CAGAPGLAGDGTQFF.

The chain has TRBV7-9 and TRBJ2-3; 8 bases match TRBD1. CDR1 and CDR2 from the germline V gene are SEHNR and FQNEAQ (reference sequence). The CDR3 is made up of 18 amino acids. Trimming took 1 base from V and 2 from J; bases not matched to a gene: 11. The CDR3 loop reads CASSLGGRGRSFTDTQYF. The CDR3 nucleotides are TGTGCCAGCAGCTTAGGGGGCAGGGGGCGGAGCTTCACAGATACGCAGTATTTT. Variable domain in full (rest from reference TRBV7-9 and TRBJ2-3): DTGVSQNPRHKITKRGQNVTFRCDPISEHNRLYWYRQTLGQGPEFLTYFQNEAQLEKSRLLSDRFSAERPKGSFSTLEIQRTEQGDSAMYLCASSLGGRGRSFTDTQYFGPGTRLTVL.

J is TRBJ1-1 and V is TRBV12-3 or TRBV12-4, with D possibly TRBD1 on 5 matching bases. Trimming removed 4 bases from V and 1 base from J, with 7 bases in between. The CDR3 loop spans 13 amino acids. The CDR3 DNA is TGTGCCAGCAGTTCCAGGGCGAACACTGAAGCTTTCTTT. This encodes CASSSRANTEAFF.

Written as DNA, the CDR3 is TGCGCCAGCAGCCAAGATCAAGTGGCAGGGGAGATCTCTGGGGCCAACGTCCTGACTTTC. Translated: CASSQDQVAGEISGANVLTF. The genes are TRBV4-1 and TRBJ2-6; a possible D gene is TRBD1 (6 bases). Trimming removed 0 bases from V and 0 bases from J, with 18 bases in between. The V gene's germline CDR1 is MGHRA and CDR2 YSYEKL. The CDR3 loop spans 20 amino acids.

This clonotype was seen a few times. The rearrangement links TRBV7-8 to TRBJ2-5; D unclear. The DNA end lines up better with TRBJ2-1; the J call may be wrong. CDR3 size: 14 residues. Germline loops: CDR1 SGHVS, CDR2 FQNEAQ. CDR3 sequence reads: CASSLVSSGPEQFF. CDR3 nucleotide sequence: TGTGCCAGCAGCTTAGTTTCGTCGGGCCCTGAGCAGTTCTTC.

This clonotype is medium-sized. V usage is TRBV12-3 or TRBV12-4 and J usage is TRBJ1-2; the match to TRBD1 covers 10 bases. There are 15 residues in the CDR3. The V segment lost 3 bases and the J segment 4 bases; nucleotides outside the gene matches: 5. CDR3 residues: CASSFSTGGSYGYTF. In DNA form, the CDR3 reads TGTGCCAGCAGTTTCTCGACAGGGGGCTCCTATGGCTACACCTTC.

V and J are TRBV10-1 and TRBJ2-2, with D possibly matching TRBD2 (5 bases). V was shortened by 3 bases and J by 0 bases, with 11 bases between the two germline ends. This CDR3 is built from 16 residues. In germline, CDR1 is WNHNN, CDR2 SYGVQD (reference sequence). The CDR3 coding sequence is TGCGCCAGCAGTGAATTTAGAGGGACGAACACCGGGGAGCTGTTTTTT. It translates to CASSEFRGTNTGELFF.

Judged by abundance, this clonotype is medium-sized. The chain has TRBV7-8 and TRBJ2-3; D possibly corresponds to TRBD1 (6 bases). CDR3 length equals 16 residues. V was trimmed by 6 bases and J by 1 base, leaving 17 bases between them. Germline V gives CDR1 SGHVS, CDR2 FQNEAQ. CDR3: CASSRLFRQGTDTQYF. The CDR3 region has the DNA TGTGCCAGCAGTCGACTCTTTAGACAGGGCACAGATACGCAGTATTTT.